This TCR beta chain is from a study of CD8+CD57+ T cells in acquired aplastic anemia. Across the study: The average for DNA from sorted CD4+ and CD8+ cells was roughly 3 ug. Mean read depth for CD4+ cells from healthy donors was around 9.9 million.

Many counts were recorded for this clonotype. Its antigen is as yet unknown. Germline CDR1 is GTSNPN and CDR2 is SVGIG (reference sequence). The CDR3 is 13 residues long. Between the trimmed V and J ends, which lost 2 bases and 3 bases, there was a span of 11 bases. CDR3 and TCR beta VDJ profiling relied on a genomic DNA template. TCRdb reanalysed the reads using MiXCR and keeps one entry per CDR3 protein. The sample lists fewer than 200,000 distinct CDR3 sequences, about three fifths occurring once. Study-level findings and limits: Shared by patients and controls, just under 30 CD8+ CDR3s were abundant in patients.

This clonotype was sampled from a human donor in good health. The sample taken for sequencing was sorted CD4+, CD8+, or CD8+CD57+ T cells (not recorded which) from PBMCs. V is TRBV30 and J is TRBJ2-7; D might be TRBD1 or TRBD2, each matching 5 bases. CDR3 sequence (DNA): TGTGCCTGGAGTACCGGTGGGGGCTACGAGCAGTACTTC. It is translated as CAWSTGGGYEQYF.